This TCR beta chain was documented in a study of blood T cell repertoires in COVID-19. Whole-study context: Acute and convalescent COVID-19 specimens originated in the United States, Italy and Spain. The analysed material was cDNA or gDNA that came from T cells, B-cell-depleted T cells, or PBMCs.

To note about this clone: Sequence at one end of the junction differs from germline and may be a read error.

Repertoires were generated with immunoSEQ multiplex PCR, while TCRdb's copy carries only in-frame clones and drops some. The sample lists 200,000 to 300,000 clones; approximately 80% were seen once. This CDR3 has 16 amino acids. Germline V gene lookup returns CDR1 SGHTA and CDR2 FQGTGA. The TCR was taken from a man at least 80 years old with acute or convalescent COVID-19. The rearrangement joins TRBV7-3 to TRBJ2-2; 7 bases are a match to TRBD1. Input material: peripheral blood. This CDR3 reads CASSLLGRGNPGELFF. DNA for the CDR3: TGTGCCAGCAGCTTATTAGGCAGGGGGAACCCCGGGGAGCTGTTTTTT.